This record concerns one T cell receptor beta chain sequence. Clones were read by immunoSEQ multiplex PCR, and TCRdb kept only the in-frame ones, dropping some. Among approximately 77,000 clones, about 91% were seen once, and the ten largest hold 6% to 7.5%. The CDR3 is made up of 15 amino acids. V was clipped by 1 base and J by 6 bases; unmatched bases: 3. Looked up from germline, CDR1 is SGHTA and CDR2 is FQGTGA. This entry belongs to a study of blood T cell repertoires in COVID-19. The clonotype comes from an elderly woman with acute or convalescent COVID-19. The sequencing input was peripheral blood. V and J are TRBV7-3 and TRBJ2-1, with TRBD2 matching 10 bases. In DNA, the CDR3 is TGTGCCAGCAGCTTAATAGCGGGGGGAACCAATGAGCAGTTCTTC. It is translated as CASSLIAGGTNEQFF.